A selection of T cell receptor beta chains follows, all from one sample in a study of blood T cell repertoires in COVID-19. Generated by immunoSEQ multiplex PCR, the TCRdb table keeps only in-frame clones and is missing some. In the table there are about 130,000 clones, 70% to 90% of which are singletons. The sequenced sample consisted of peripheral blood. Every receptor here comes from a woman of 80 years or more with acute or convalescent COVID-19. Both conserved end residues are part of each CDR3. Each record gives: D gene, clone size, V gene, J gene, CDR3 protein, CDR3 DNA. The D gene is left open where the match is weak. Size tells how often a clone was seen (once, few, many) or the class of an expanded clone, and some rows leave it out.

>-|-|TRBV5-1|TRBJ1-1
CASSLVAGSGTEAFF
TGCGCCAGCAGCTTGGTCGCAGGATCTGGCACTGAAGCTTTCTTT
>-|-|TRBV23-1|TRBJ2-7
CASSLTPTAYEQYF
TGCGCCAGCAGTCTCACCCCCACGGCCTACGAGCAGTACTTC
>-|-|TRBV3-1/TRBV3-2|TRBJ1-2
CASSQVRQGGYTF
TGTGCCAGCAGCCAAGTCCGTCAGGGGGGCTACACCTTC
>TRBD1|-|TRBV5-1|TRBJ1-1
CASSLYGQGNTEAFF
TGCGCCAGCAGCTTGTATGGACAGGGGAACACTGAAGCTTTCTTT
>TRBD1|-|TRBV30|TRBJ1-5
CAWSVTGTGRDSNQPQHF
TGTGCCTGGAGTGTCACCGGGACAGGTCGTGATAGCAATCAGCCCCAGCATTTT
>-|-|TRBV4-1|TRBJ2-1
CASSQDPASPYNEQFF
TGCGCCAGCAGCCAAGATCCGGCTAGCCCTTACAATGAGCAGTTCTTC
>-|-|TRBV6-6|TRBJ2-2
CASGWFLSHTGELFF
TGTGCCAGCGGCTGGTTCTTGTCCCACACCGGGGAGCTGTTTTTT
>TRBD1|-|TRBV4-1|TRBJ1-4
CASSGRDRGEKLFF
TGCGCCAGCAGCGGCCGGGACAGGGGAGAAAAACTGTTTTTT
>TRBD1|-|TRBV3-1/TRBV3-2|TRBJ1-1
CASSQAGTGLNTEAFF
TGTGCCAGCAGCCAAGCTGGGACAGGGCTGAACACTGAAGCTTTCTTT
>-|once|TRBV7-2|TRBJ2-7
CASSSGTPGYEQYF
TGTGCCAGCAGCTCCGGGACTCCAGGCTACGAGCAGTACTTC
>TRBD1|-|TRBV5-4|TRBJ1-6
CASSLGPGQENSPLHF
TGTGCCAGCAGCTTGGGCCCGGGACAGGAGAATTCACCCCTCCACTTT
>-|-|TRBV19|TRBJ2-2
CASRSTGNTGELFF
TGTGCCAGCCGGTCGACAGGCAACACCGGGGAGCTGTTTTTT
>TRBD1|-|TRBV6-5|TRBJ1-6
CASRLRDRGSPLHF
TGTGCCAGCAGGCTCCGGGACAGGGGTTCACCCCTCCACTTT
>-|few|TRBV19|TRBJ2-2
CASTPGGRNTGELFF
TGTGCCAGTACTCCCGGGGGGCGGAACACCGGGGAGCTGTTTTTT
>TRBD2|-|TRBV24-1|TRBJ2-5
CATSGSEGLAGGETQYF
TGTGCCACCAGTGGGAGTGAAGGACTAGCGGGAGGGGAGACCCAGTACTTC
>TRBD2|-|TRBV24-1|TRBJ2-1
CATSEPTSGSYEQFF
TGTGCCACCAGTGAACCCACTAGCGGGAGTTATGAGCAGTTCTTC
>-|-|TRBV3-1/TRBV3-2|TRBJ1-4
CASSRMNPANEKLFF
TGTGCCAGCAGCCGAATGAACCCAGCTAATGAAAAACTGTTTTTT
>TRBD1|-|TRBV10-3|TRBJ1-4
CAISESKGTVSEKLFF
TGTGCCATCAGTGAGTCGAAAGGGACAGTGTCTGAAAAACTGTTTTTT
>TRBD2|-|TRBV19|TRBJ2-1
CASSISSGGVYNEQFF
TGTGCCAGTAGTATCAGTTCGGGGGGAGTCTACAATGAGCAGTTCTTC
>-|-|TRBV28|TRBJ1-5
CASSLDGGLDQPQHF
TGTGCCAGCAGTTTAGACGGGGGGTTAGATCAGCCCCAGCATTTT
>-|-|TRBV5-4|TRBJ2-3
CASSLVTGSRTDTQYF
TGTGCCAGCAGCTTGGTTACCGGGAGCCGCACAGATACGCAGTATTTT
>TRBD1|-|TRBV5-1|TRBJ1-2
CASSLEGRRGDYGYTF
TGCGCCAGCAGCTTGGAGGGGCGCAGGGGGGACTATGGCTACACCTTC
>-|-|TRBV18|TRBJ2-1
CASSPLGLEQFF
TGTGCCAGCTCACCACTTGGGCTTGAGCAGTTCTTC
>TRBD1|once|TRBV2|TRBJ1-2
CASSDAFTGGDYGYTF
TGTGCCAGCAGTGATGCTTTTACAGGGGGTGACTATGGCTACACCTTC
>TRBD1|-|TRBV7-9|TRBJ1-3
CASRQGAGNTIYF
TGTGCCAGCAGACAGGGGGCTGGAAACACCATATATTTT
>-|-|TRBV5-1|TRBJ2-2
CASTLSESTGELFF
TGCGCCAGCACGCTAAGCGAATCGACCGGGGAGCTGTTTTTT
>-|-|TRBV4-2|TRBJ1-1
CASSQGQIGDTEAFF
TGTGCCAGCAGCCAAGGTCAGATCGGGGACACTGAAGCTTTCTTT
>TRBD2|few|TRBV19|TRBJ2-7
CASSMGLEYEQYF
TGTGCCAGTAGCATGGGACTAGAATACGAGCAGTACTTC
>-|-|TRBV4-1|TRBJ2-3
CASSQVRRGLGGTDTQYF
TGCGCCAGCAGCCAAGTTCGAAGAGGACTCGGTGGCACAGATACGCAGTATTTT
>-|-|TRBV6-4|TRBJ2-3
CASSDRGGSDTQYF
TGTGCCAGCAGTGACCGGGGTGGCTCAGATACGCAGTATTTT
>TRBD1|-|TRBV3-1/TRBV3-2|TRBJ1-4
CASSQGTTGGREKLFF
TGTGCCAGCAGCCAAGGGACGACAGGGGGCAGAGAAAAACTGTTTTTT
>-|-|TRBV3-1/TRBV3-2|TRBJ2-7
CASSQYNYEQYF
TGTGCCAGCAGCCAATATAATTACGAGCAGTACTTC
>-|-|TRBV6-1|TRBJ2-1
CASSEDGGLYAYNEQFF
TGTGCCAGCAGTGAAGACGGTGGACTTTACGCCTACAATGAGCAGTTCTTC
>TRBD1|-|TRBV19|TRBJ2-5
CASSRGDRGWETQYF
TGTGCCAGTAGTAGAGGGGACAGGGGTTGGGAGACCCAGTACTTC
>TRBD1|-|TRBV4-1|TRBJ2-3
CASSRDRVTDTQYF
TGCGCCAGCAGCCGGGACAGGGTAACAGATACGCAGTATTTT
>TRBD1|-|TRBV5-1|TRBJ2-1
CASRAGTGGNEQFF
TGCGCCAGCAGGGCCGGGACAGGGGGCAATGAGCAGTTCTTC
>-|-|TRBV5-4|TRBJ1-2
CASNSGGEFYGYTF
TGTGCCAGCAATTCCGGGGGGGAGTTCTATGGCTACACCTTC
>-|once|TRBV7-9|TRBJ1-5
CASSLDGSAPQHF
TGTGCCAGCAGCTTAGACGGGTCCGCGCCCCAGCATTTT
>TRBD2|-|TRBV9|TRBJ2-1
CASSVELAKSNEQFF
TGTGCCAGCAGCGTAGAACTAGCGAAGAGTAATGAGCAGTTCTTC
>-|-|TRBV10-3|TRBJ2-1
CAITQSGAYNEQFF
TGTGCCATCACCCAGTCAGGTGCCTACAATGAGCAGTTCTTC
>TRBD1|-|TRBV19|TRBJ1-5
CASRAPGQGLNQPQHF
TGTGCCAGTAGGGCCCCGGGACAGGGCCTCAATCAGCCCCAGCATTTT
>TRBD2|-|TRBV10-3|TRBJ2-2
CATRLSGTGTGELFF
TGTGCCACGAGATTAAGCGGGACTGGGACCGGGGAGCTGTTTTTT
>-|-|TRBV19|TRBJ1-4
CASSIEGGPNEKLFF
TGTGCCAGTAGTATAGAGGGAGGTCCGAATGAAAAACTGTTTTTT
>-|-|TRBV10-3|TRBJ2-1
CAISEYPISGSYNEQFF
TGTGCCATCAGTGAGTACCCTATCAGCGGTTCCTACAATGAGCAGTTCTTC